This T cell receptor (beta chain) was recovered during a study of blood T cell repertoires in COVID-19. Study overall: Sites across the United States, Italy and Spain contributed samples from acute and convalescent COVID-19.

Sequencing was performed with immunoSEQ multiplex PCR; in TCRdb, only in-frame clones are kept and a portion is missing. Altogether some 350,000 clones are present, about 89% being singletons, with the ten largest covering roughly 6%. Patients of the Seattle cohort, enrolled during active infection, were followed longitudinally. Between the trimmed V and J ends, which lost 1 base and 5 bases, there was a span of 8 bases. The CDR3 runs to 13 residues. Germline loops: CDR1 SGHTA, CDR2 FQGNSA. Sequencing used peripheral blood. This chain connects TRBV7-2 to TRBJ2-5; D remains unclear. The clonotype originates from a woman between 50 and 59 years old with COVID-19, enrolled during active disease. The CDR3 here is CASSLVSGETQYF. DNA for the CDR3: TGTGCCAGCAGCTTAGTTTCGGGTGAGACCCAGTACTTC.